The clone carrying this T cell receptor beta chain was observed a single time. This record belongs to a study of CD8 T cells in Susac syndrome. RNA was extracted with the RNeasy kit, and a quantity of roughly 0.45 to 1 ug was reverse transcribed using random hexamers. TCRdb itself ran the immunoSEQ multiplex PCR reads through MiXCR, one entry per CDR3 protein. The sample has some 300,000 distinct CDR3 sequences, 75% to 85% seen once. Germline CDR1 MGHDK, CDR2 SYGVNS. The CDR3 length is 12 residues. The chain carries TRBV25-1 and TRBJ2-1; 8 nucleotides match TRBD2. The source material was CD8+ T cells from PBMCs. This clonotype was sampled from a human donor with multiple sclerosis. The CDR3 spells CACGGTYNEQFF. CDR3 nucleotides: TGTGCTTGCGGGGGGACCTACAATGAGCAGTTCTTC.